The present T cell receptor (beta chain) was sequenced within a study of blood T cells in healthy people across ages. Through a sample-barcoded 5' primer and a J-beta primer mix, a second PCR was run for roughly 6 to 11 cycles. TCRdb ran MiXCR on the 5' RACE reads and lists one entry per CDR3 protein. The profile shows about 930,000 distinct CDR3 sequences, about 27% of them singletons. Study results and limitations: As age increased, TCR beta diversity per million T cells fell in a roughly linear fashion.

With regard to this clonotype: Antigen: not known.

The CDR3 consists of 16 residues. Per germline, CDR1 SGHRS and CDR2 YFSETQ. V lost 4 bases and J lost 2; bases outside the gene matches: 11. The sample was also linked to a second study, of T cells of mothers and their children. According to that study: More than five children and their three healthy Caucasian mothers were the donors. Unrelated pairs and related pairs have their TCR recombination output shaped similarly by thymic selection.

The V and J genes are TRBV5-1 and TRBJ2-5; 7 bases align to TRBD1. This clonotype was obtained from a woman between 40 and 50 years old in good health. The source material was blood. This chain's CDR3 is CASSGNPGQWQETQYF. For the CDR3, the DNA is TGCGCCAGCAGCGGGAACCCGGGACAGTGGCAAGAGACCCAGTACTTC.